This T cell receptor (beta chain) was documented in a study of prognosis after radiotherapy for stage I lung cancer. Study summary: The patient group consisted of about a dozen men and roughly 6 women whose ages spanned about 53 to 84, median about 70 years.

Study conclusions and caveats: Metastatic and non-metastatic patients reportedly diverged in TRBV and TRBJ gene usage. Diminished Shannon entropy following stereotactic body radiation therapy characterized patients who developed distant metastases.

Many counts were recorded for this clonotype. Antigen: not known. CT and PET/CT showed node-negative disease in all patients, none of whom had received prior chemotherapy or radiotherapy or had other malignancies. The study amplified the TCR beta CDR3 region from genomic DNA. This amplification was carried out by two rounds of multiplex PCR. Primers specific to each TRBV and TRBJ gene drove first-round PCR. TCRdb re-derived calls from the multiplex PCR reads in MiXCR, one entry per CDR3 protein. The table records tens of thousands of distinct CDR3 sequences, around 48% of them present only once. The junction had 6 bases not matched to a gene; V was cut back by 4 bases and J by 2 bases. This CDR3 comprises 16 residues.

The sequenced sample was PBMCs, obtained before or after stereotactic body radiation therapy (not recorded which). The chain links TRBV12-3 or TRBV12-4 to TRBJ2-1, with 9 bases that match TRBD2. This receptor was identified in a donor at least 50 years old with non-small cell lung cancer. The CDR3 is CASSSSSGAAYNEQFF. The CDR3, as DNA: TGTGCCAGCAGTTCCTCTAGCGGGGCTGCCTACAATGAGCAGTTCTTC.